Reported below is one T cell receptor beta chain. This clone was detected a few times. The antigen it recognizes is unknown. No base qualities exist here, and no much larger clone lies one base off it. This specimen belongs to a study of blood T cell repertoires in COVID-19 (TCRdb year 2020). Background for the entire study: The collaborator samples originated in the United States, Italy and Spain and spanned the acute and convalescent phases of COVID-19. The material from the prospective study consisted of cDNA or gDNA derived from T cells, B-cell-depleted T cells, or PBMCs. Deeply sampled blood TCRbeta repertoires from subjects exposed to, actively infected with, or recovered from COVID-19 were included in the dataset. The repertoires were released in a freely available public database meant as a resource for research on the immune response to SARS-CoV-2. Samples came from the ongoing ImmuneRACE study (first 160 participants) plus 1,254 subjects from 6 global collaborators. The sample metadata nearly always contained a de-identified subject ID, COVID-19 status, age in years and sex. Where HLA class I and class II types were available, the types were taken from metadata supplied by the sample provider, not from assay-based typing.

Whole blood was collected in K2EDTA tubes by collaborating institutions according to the institutions' own protocols. For TCRbeta analysis, collaborators shipped samples in one of three forms: frozen whole blood, isolated PBMCs, or DNA extracted from either of those sample types. Study-level results and caveats: The quantity of clinical and demographic metadata differed by source and by participant and was supplied without curation.

TCRbeta CDR3 regions were amplified from genomic DNA using the immunoSEQ Assay, a bias-controlled multiplex PCR. Per the source publication's procedure: The number of nucleated cells in each sample was estimated by amplification of reference gene primers within the assay. To quantify the absolute abundance of each unique TCRbeta CDR3 rearrangement, sequence reads were collapsed and filtered. For each sample, productive Simpson clonality was calculated as the square root of Simpson's diversity index across productive rearrangements. TCRdb took this table from immuneACCESS and kept in-frame rearrangements with V and J called. Such tables lack part of the clones; where checked against another copy, unresolved V genes explain under half of the gap, and the rest is unexplained. V and J calls and clone size are copied from that table; D and trimming were computed from the DNA. The sample table contains some 33,000 clones; only one count was recorded for over 75% of them. The biggest ten clones account for around 7% of the sample.

From its cysteine to its phenylalanine, the CDR3 spans 11 amino acids. Just the 33-base CDR3 DNA is kept, in frame starting at base 1. A distance of 9 bases separates the germline ends of V and J, which lose 6 bases and 7 bases respectively. For CDR1 and CDR2, the germline V gene lists MDHEN and SYDVKM. The chain joins TRBV28 to TRBJ1-1; TRBD1 could be the D gene, as 5 bases match. Sequencing was done on a sample of peripheral blood. The receptor was derived from a man aged 55-75 years with active COVID-19. The CDR3 region: CASRLTVEAFF. The DNA sequence reads TGTGCCAGCAGGTTGACAGTTGAAGCTTTCTTT.